This T cell receptor beta chain was found in a study of PD-L1 blockade in urothelial cancer. Trimming stripped 3 bases from V and 2 bases from J, with 7 bases between. There are 13 residues in the CDR3. The germline V gene has CDR1 SGHTA and CDR2 FQGNSA. TCRdb's table, derived via immunoSEQ multiplex PCR, lists solely in-frame clones and lacks some. This table has 48,000 or so clones, around 85% appearing once. Noted time point: pretreatment peripheral blood. The number of samples from each patient was between 1 and 8, taken pretreatment and on-treatment. This clone was found once. Its specificity is unknown. Study outcomes and limitations: A pretreatment blood TCR clonality that fell below the median predicted better progression-free and overall survival.

The sequencing here drew on PBMCs, taken around atezolizumab (anti-PD-L1) treatment. This chain uses TRBV7-2 with TRBJ2-5; D is undetermined. The sequence came from a woman aged 60 to 75 with urothelial cancer. CDR3 sequence: CASSFSVQETQYF. The CDR3 nucleotides are TGTGCCAGCAGCTTTTCAGTACAAGAGACCCAGTACTTC.